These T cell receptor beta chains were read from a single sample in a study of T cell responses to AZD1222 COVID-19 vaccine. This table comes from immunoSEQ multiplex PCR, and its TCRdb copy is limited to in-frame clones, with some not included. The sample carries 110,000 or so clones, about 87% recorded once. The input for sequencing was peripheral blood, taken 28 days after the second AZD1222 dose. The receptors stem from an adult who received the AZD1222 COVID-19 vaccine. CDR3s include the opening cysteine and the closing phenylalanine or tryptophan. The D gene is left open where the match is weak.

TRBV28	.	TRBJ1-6	CASSFSRSRSPLHF
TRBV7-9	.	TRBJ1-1	CASSPRTEAFF
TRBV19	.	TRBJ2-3	CASSIGGGWADTQYF
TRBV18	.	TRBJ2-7	CASSPLATLSYEQYF
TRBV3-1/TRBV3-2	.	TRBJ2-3	CASSQGVGGISTDTQYF
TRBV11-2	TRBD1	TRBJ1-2	CASSLGTGDGYTF
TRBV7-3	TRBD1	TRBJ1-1	CASSLISGQGAQAEAFF
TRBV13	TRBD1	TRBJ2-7	CASSFGQGKGHEQYF
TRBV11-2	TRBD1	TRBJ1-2	CASRDRSYGYTF
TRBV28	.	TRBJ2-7	CASSFQGSGEQYF
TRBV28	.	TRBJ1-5	CASSLSRQPQHF
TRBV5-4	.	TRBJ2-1	CASSSTGALYNEQFF
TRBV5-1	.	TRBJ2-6	CASSMAAAASSGANVLTF
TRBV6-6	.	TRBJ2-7	CASSYLRTALNYEQYF
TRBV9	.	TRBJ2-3	CASSSIWGGGGTENERTDTQYF
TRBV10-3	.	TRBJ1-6	CAISDNISPLHF
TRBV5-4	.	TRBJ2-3	CASRVSTDTQYF
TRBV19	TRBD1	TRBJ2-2	CASSLQGENTGELFF
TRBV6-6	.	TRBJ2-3	CASSLNPGGTDTQYF
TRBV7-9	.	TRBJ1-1	CASSLGDVNTEAFF
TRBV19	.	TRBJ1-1	CASRHWSNTVFAGLGEAFF
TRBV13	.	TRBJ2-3	CASSLGLGTGRYTQYF
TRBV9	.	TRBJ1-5	CASSVRPGRNQPQHF
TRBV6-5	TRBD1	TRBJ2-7	CASTPGQGAGEQYF
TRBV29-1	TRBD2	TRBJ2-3	CSVDSRTSGISTDTQYF
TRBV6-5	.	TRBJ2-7	CASSFRHVDGYEQYF
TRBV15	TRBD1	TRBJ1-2	CATSRDRARDSPHRLYGYTF
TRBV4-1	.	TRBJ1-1	CAISSGLWDTEAFF
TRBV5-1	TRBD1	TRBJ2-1	CASSNGTGPYNEQFF
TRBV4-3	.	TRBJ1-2	CASSQPGLRGYTF
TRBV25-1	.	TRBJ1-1	CASSGFSLEAFF
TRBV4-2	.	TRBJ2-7	CASSQDKLGPGRFGEQYF
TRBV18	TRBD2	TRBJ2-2	CASSPPGAGSGSGTGELFF
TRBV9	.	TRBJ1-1	CASSVAYRDTEAFF
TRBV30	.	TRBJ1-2	CAWSVDFAVGYGYTF
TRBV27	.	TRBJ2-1	CASSSLGGLYNEQFF
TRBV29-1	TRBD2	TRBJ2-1	CSVGREGHSDNEQFF
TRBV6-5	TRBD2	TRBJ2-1	CASSYGTTLYNEQFF
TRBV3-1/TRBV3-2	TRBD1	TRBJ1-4	CASSQETGKKLFF